Following are 25 T cell receptor beta chains from one sample sequenced in a study of blood T cell repertoires in COVID-19. Profiled with immunoSEQ multiplex PCR; TCRdb holds only in-frame clones, not every one. Found here are about 320,000 clones, almost 85% of them singletons; the top ten hold 7.2%. The sample was peripheral blood. All receptors derive from a human donor in a cohort sampled during active COVID-19.

This clone appeared a few times. This chain joins TRBV9 and TRBJ2-3, with 7 bases aligning to TRBD2. Trimming removed 3 bases from V and 4 bases from J; junction bases left unmatched: 17. The CDR3 is 18 amino acids. Germline V gives CDR1 SGDLS, CDR2 YYNGEE. The CDR3 bases are TGTGCCAGCAGCGCATATACGGCCGGGACTACCGAGTCAGATACGCAGTATTTT. Amino acids: CASSAYTAGTTESDTQYF.

The J gene is TRBJ1-3, the V gene TRBV7-3, with a tentative D call TRBD1 (5 bases). With 5 bases removed from V and 4 bases from J, the gap between germline ends came to 15 bases. The CDR3 has 15 residues. In germline, CDR1 is SGHTA, CDR2 FQGTGA. The CDR3 loop is CASSATGDVGNTIYF. Here the CDR3 DNA reads TGTGCCAGCAGCGCTACGGGGGACGTCGGAAACACCATATATTTT.

This chain connects TRBV5-1 to TRBJ2-3; 11 bases match TRBD2. V dropped 4 bases and J dropped 8; count of bases not matched to a gene: 12. From germline, CDR1 is SGHRS and CDR2 YFSETQ. The CDR3 length is 16 residues. CDR3 DNA: TGCGCCAGCAGCGTGCTACTAGCGGGGGCCTCGGGTACGCAGTATTTT. Translating gives CASSVLLAGASGTQYF.

The rearrangement uses TRBV24-1 and TRBJ2-5; tentatively, D is TRBD1 (5 bases). V lost 0 bases to trimming and J lost 3 bases, with 16 bases between them. Looked up from germline, CDR1 is KGHDR and CDR2 is SFDVKD. There are 17 residues in the CDR3. The CDR3 loop is CATSDLGTGPQEETQYF. DNA for the CDR3: TGTGCCACCAGTGATTTGGGCACAGGCCCGCAAGAAGAGACCCAGTACTTC.

As to this clone: Other DNA sequences within the sample encode an identical CDR3. V and J are TRBV24-1 and TRBJ1-1; D not resolved. Trimming pared 3 bases from V and 4 bases from J, leaving 5 bases between. Germline CDR1 is KGHDR and CDR2 is SFDVKD. The CDR3 has 12 amino acids. The CDR3 reads CATSDPGTEAFF. The CDR3 DNA is TGTGCCACCAGTGATCCGGGCACTGAAGCTTTCTTT.

This clone was observed once. J is TRBJ2-7 and V is TRBV15; D gene ambiguous. The CDR3 spans 13 residues. V gave up 0 bases and J gave up 7 bases, with 10 bases separating them. Germline lookup yields CDR1 LNHNV and CDR2 YYDKDF (reference sequence). As DNA, the CDR3 is TGTGCCACCAGCAGAGAGATGCGGTCGGAGCAGTACTTC. This codes for CATSREMRSEQYF.

This chain links TRBV4-2 with TRBJ2-1; tentative D call: TRBD1 (6 bases). This CDR3 is 13 amino acids long. V was shortened by 5 bases and J by 6 bases, with 11 bases between the two germline ends. Looked up from germline, CDR1 is LGHNA and CDR2 is YNFKEQ. The CDR3 DNA is TGTGCCAGCAGCTCCCAGGGGATCAATGAGCAGTTCTTC. Translating it yields CASSSQGINEQFF.

V is TRBV6-1 and J is TRBJ2-3; D gene uncertain. Germline loops: CDR1 MNHNS, CDR2 SASEGT. Trimming took 1 base from V and 2 from J, leaving 7 bases between them. This CDR3 is 14 amino acids long. CDR3: CASSEGAYTDTQYF. CDR3 DNA sequence: TGTGCCAGCAGTGAAGGGGCCTACACAGATACGCAGTATTTT.

The chain links TRBV24-1 to TRBJ2-1, with 8 bases fitting TRBD1. Germline V gene data show CDR1 as KGHDR and CDR2 as SFDVKD. The ends lost 3 bases at V and 8 bases at J; junction bases unmatched: 5. This CDR3 has 14 residues. CDR3 DNA: TGTGCCACCAGTGATCAGGGGGCGCAAGATGAGCAGTTCTTC. Its translation: CATSDQGAQDEQFF.

V usage is TRBV5-1 and J usage is TRBJ1-4; 9 bases are shared with TRBD1. The ends lost 5 bases at V and 5 bases at J; junction bases unmatched: 10. CDR3 length: 16 residues. Germline V gene lookup returns CDR1 SGHRS and CDR2 YFSETQ. CDR3 sequence reads: CASRTSIGTGNEKLFF. The CDR3 region has the DNA TGCGCCAGCAGGACTTCAATCGGGACAGGGAATGAAAAACTGTTTTTT.

This clone was seen just once. The chain joins TRBV3-1 (or the pseudogene TRBV3-2) to TRBJ1-6, with D unclear. The CDR3 covers 14 residues. Germline V lookup: CDR1 LGHDT, CDR2 YNNKEL (reference sequence). V was shortened by 5 bases and J by 9 bases, with 14 bases between the two germline ends. The DNA of the CDR3 is TGTGCCAGCAGCGCACTCAAGTACGGTTCACCCCTCCACTTT. Translated, it gives CASSALKYGSPLHF.

The chain is built from TRBV5-1 and TRBJ2-3, with 7 positions matching TRBD1. V trimming: 1 base; J trimming: 0 bases; junction bases outside the gene matches: 2. The CDR3 has 15 amino acids. Germline CDR1 reads SGHRS; CDR2 reads YFSETQ. The CDR3 sequence: CASSLTGASTDTQYF. The DNA of the CDR3 is TGCGCCAGCAGCTTGACAGGGGCTAGCACAGATACGCAGTATTTT.

The chain recombines TRBV19 with TRBJ1-1; D is ambiguous. V was shortened by 5 bases and J by 2 bases, with 9 bases between the two germline ends. This CDR3 contains 13 residues. The germline CDR1 and CDR2 sequences are LNHDA and SQIVND (reference sequence). The CDR3 here is CASSLSPNTEAFF. The CDR3 DNA follows: TGTGCCAGTAGTCTAAGTCCTAACACTGAAGCTTTCTTT.

J is TRBJ1-2 and V is TRBV6-5; tentatively, D is TRBD1 (5 bases). The germline gives CDR1 MNHEY, CDR2 SVGAGI. The CDR3 is made up of 14 amino acids. The ends were cut back, 6 bases at V and 4 bases at J, with 15 bases in the middle. This CDR3 is CASSRVGGSYGYTF. For the CDR3, the DNA is TGTGCCAGCAGCCGAGTCGGGGGTAGCTATGGCTACACCTTC.

This rearrangement joins TRBV18 to TRBJ1-1; D ambiguous. Germline lookup yields CDR1 KGHSH and CDR2 LQKENI. V lost 3 bases and J 0 bases, leaving 8 bases between the germline ends. This CDR3 is 14 amino acids long. The CDR3 sequence: CASSPSVMNTEAFF. The DNA of the CDR3 is TGTGCCAGCTCACCGAGTGTAATGAACACTGAAGCTTTCTTT.

The genes are TRBV11-3 and TRBJ2-1; TRBD1 matches 8 bases. The CDR3 runs to 15 residues. The J segment lost 4 bases and the V segment lost 4 bases, leaving 6 bases of the junction unmatched. In germline, CDR1 is SGHNT, CDR2 YENEEA. CDR3 DNA: TGTGCCAGCAGCTCGGGACAGGTCCTTTACAATGAGCAGTTCTTC. The encoded protein is CASSSGQVLYNEQFF.

The CDR3 nucleotides are TGTGCCAGTTCCTTACAGGGGGCAGGGGAAAAACTGTTTTTT. This codes for CASSLQGAGEKLFF. This chain uses TRBV6-5 with TRBJ1-4; 9 bases fit TRBD1. The J segment lost 8 bases and the V segment lost 9 bases, leaving 10 bases of the junction unmatched. Looked up from germline, CDR1 is MNHEY and CDR2 is SVGAGI. CDR3 length: 14 residues.

The count of this clone is one. This chain links TRBV28 with TRBJ2-1, with TRBD2 matching over 7 bases. J gave up 7 bases and V 3 bases, and 6 bases lay outside the gene matches. CDR1 is MDHEN, CDR2 SYDVKM, per germline. The CDR3 spans 14 residues. The CDR3: CASSFAGDVNEQFF. The CDR3 coding sequence is TGTGCCAGCAGTTTCGCGGGGGACGTAAATGAGCAGTTCTTC.

The V gene is TRBV10-3, the J gene TRBJ1-1; D call uncertain. CDR3 length: 13 amino acids. Germline loops: CDR1 ENHRY, CDR2 SYGVKD. Trimming removed 7 bases at V and 4 bases at J, with 13 bases between. CDR3 sequence: CAITAGGVTEAFF. CDR3 sequence (DNA): TGTGCCATCACCGCAGGTGGTGTCACTGAAGCTTTCTTT.

This CDR3 reads CASSLLGQGDGYTF. DNA for the CDR3: TGTGCCAGCAGCTTATTAGGACAGGGAGATGGCTACACCTTC. The chain is built from TRBV7-3 and TRBJ1-2, with 8 bases lining up with TRBD1. The J segment lost 6 bases and the V segment lost 2 bases, leaving 5 bases of the junction unmatched. Germline V gene lookup returns CDR1 SGHTA and CDR2 FQGTGA. This CDR3 contains 14 residues.

This clone has a handful of counts. The gene calls are TRBV9 and TRBJ1-1; 7 bases agree with TRBD1. Germline V gives CDR1 SGDLS, CDR2 YYNGEE. The CDR3 covers 14 residues. The trim removed 5 bases at V and 1 base at J, leaving 5 bases unmatched. This CDR3 is CASRGGTANTEAFF. The CDR3 DNA is TGTGCCAGCAGAGGCGGGACAGCGAACACTGAAGCTTTCTTT.

The rearrangement uses TRBV10-3 and TRBJ2-7; the D is unclear. The CDR3 contains 12 residues. Germline assignment: CDR1 ENHRY and CDR2 SYGVKD. V was pared by 8 bases and J by 3 bases, with 11 bases between. The DNA for the CDR3 is TGTGCCATCGGCGAAACGGGCTACGAGCAGTACTTC. Protein sequence: CAIGETGYEQYF.

The gene calls are TRBV19 and TRBJ1-2; 8 bases agree with TRBD1. The V gene's germline CDR1 is LNHDA and CDR2 SQIVND (reference sequence). The CDR3 runs to 14 residues. Trimming cost V 8 bases and J 0 bases; bases outside gene matches: 5. The CDR3 nucleotides are TGTGCCAGTGGAGGACAGGGAGCTAACTATGGCTACACCTTC. Translated: CASGGQGANYGYTF.

The rearrangement joins TRBV11-1 to TRBJ2-4, with D maybe TRBD1 (5 bases). Trimming took 2 bases from V and 8 from J, leaving 7 bases between them. Germline CDR1 is SGHAT and CDR2 is FQDESV (reference sequence). There are 12 residues in the CDR3. DNA of the CDR3: TGTGCCAGCAGCTTAAGGGGATACATTCAGTACTTC. Translated: CASSLRGYIQYF. Looking up the rest from reference TRBV11-1 and TRBJ2-4 gives the full variable domain: EAEVAQSPRYKITEKSQAVAFWCDPISGHATLYWYRQILGQGPELLVQFQDESVVDDSQLPKDRFSAERLKGVDSTLKIQPAELGDSAMYLCASSLRGYIQYFGAGTRLSVL.

The CDR3 DNA follows: TGTGCCAGCAGCGTCCATAGGTGGGGGGATAATGAGCAGTTCTTC. Translation: CASSVHRWGDNEQFF. The J gene is TRBJ2-1, the V gene TRBV9; a possible D gene is TRBD2 (6 bases). Trimming pared 2 bases from V and 7 bases from J, leaving 16 bases between. This CDR3 contains 15 residues. The germline V gene encodes CDR1 SGDLS and CDR2 YYNGEE.